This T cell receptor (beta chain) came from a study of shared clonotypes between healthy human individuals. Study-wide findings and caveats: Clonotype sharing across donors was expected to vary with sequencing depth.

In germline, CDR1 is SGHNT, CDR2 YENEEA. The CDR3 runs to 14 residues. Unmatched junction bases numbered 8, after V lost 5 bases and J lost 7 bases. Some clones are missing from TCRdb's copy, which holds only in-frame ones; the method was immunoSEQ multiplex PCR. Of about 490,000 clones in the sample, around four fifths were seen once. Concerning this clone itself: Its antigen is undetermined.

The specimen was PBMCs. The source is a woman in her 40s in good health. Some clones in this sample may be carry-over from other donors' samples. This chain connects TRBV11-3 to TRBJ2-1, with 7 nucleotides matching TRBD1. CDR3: CASSPRRGNNEQFF. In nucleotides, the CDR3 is TGTGCCAGCAGCCCCCGCAGGGGGAATAATGAGCAGTTCTTC.